A single sample gave rise to the 3 T cell receptor beta chains below, sequenced in a study of blood T cell repertoires in COVID-19. Clones were sequenced by immunoSEQ multiplex PCR, and TCRdb holds only the in-frame ones, with some missing. The table records approximately 200,000 clones, approximately 81% of them present only once. The sample was peripheral blood. These receptors were taken from an elderly woman with acute or convalescent COVID-19.

The V and J genes are TRBV12-3 or TRBV12-4 and TRBJ1-1; D is possibly TRBD1 (5 bases). This CDR3 has 11 residues. Trimming pared 8 bases from V and 4 bases from J, leaving 8 bases between. The CDR3 sequence is CASLGGTEAFF. DNA for the CDR3: TGTGCCAGCTTGGGGGGCACTGAAGCTTTCTTT.

The chain links TRBV3-1 (or the pseudogene TRBV3-2) to TRBJ1-6; D is unclear. The germline CDR1 and CDR2 sequences are LGHDT and YNNKEL (reference sequence). V was pared by 8 bases and J by 6 bases, with 11 bases between. The CDR3 is 13 residues long. CDR3 sequence (DNA): TGTGCCAGCTCGCCTCCGGGTAATTCACCCCTCCACTTT. Protein product: CASSPPGNSPLHF.

The chain links TRBV6-5 to TRBJ1-6; TRBD1 is a possible D gene (5 bases). The germline gives CDR1 MNHEY, CDR2 SVGAGI. V lost 5 bases and J lost 5, with 10 bases in between. CDR3 size: 14 residues. CDR3 sequence (DNA): TGTGCCAGCAGTCTGGACACAAATAATTCACCCCTCCACTTT. This encodes CASSLDTNNSPLHF.